Below are 8 T cell receptor beta chains sequenced from a single sample in a study of cytomegalovirus exposure and HLA in healthy donors. The PCR contained 60 Vbeta and 13 Jbeta primers. Sequencing was performed with immunoSEQ multiplex PCR; in TCRdb, only in-frame clones are kept and a portion is missing. The table has roughly 180,000 clones, 75% to 90% seen once. What was sequenced was PBMCs. All receptors come from a man younger than 35 in good health and CMV-seropositive.

The chain recombines TRBV9 with TRBJ2-1, with a possible D match to TRBD2 (5 bases). CDR1 is SGDLS, CDR2 YYNGEE, per germline. CDR3 length: 13 residues. With 0 bases removed from V and 9 bases from J, the gap between germline ends came to 10 bases. The CDR3 region has the DNA TGTGCCAGCAGCGTAGTTCTAGCTGGTGAGCAGTTCTTC. It yields the protein CASSVVLAGEQFF.

This clone showed up just a few times. The chain uses TRBV19 and TRBJ1-1; D is possibly TRBD1 (6 bases). Germline-derived CDR1 and CDR2 are LNHDA and SQIVND (reference sequence). This CDR3 has 14 amino acids. Deletions cut 8 bases from V and 3 bases from J, with 16 bases between. This chain's CDR3 is CASHPSWGHTEAFF. The CDR3 nucleotides are TGTGCCAGTCACCCCTCCTGGGGGCACACTGAAGCTTTCTTT. Looking up the rest from reference TRBV19 and TRBJ1-1 gives the full variable domain: DGGITQSPKYLFRKEGQNVTLSCEQNLNHDAMYWYRQDPGQGLRLIYYSQIVNDFQKGDIAEGYSVSREKKESFPLTVTSAQKNPTAFYLCASHPSWGHTEAFFGQGTRLTVV.

This clone was seen a single time. The rearrangement joins TRBV7-2 to TRBJ2-5; 8 nucleotides line up with TRBD2. The CDR3 contains 14 residues. V shed 5 bases and J 3 bases; nucleotides not matched to a gene: 5. CDR1 and CDR2 (germline): SGHTA, FQGNSA. The chain's CDR3 is CASSRQAGEETQYF. In nucleotides, the CDR3 is TGTGCCAGCAGCCGGCAAGCGGGGGAAGAGACCCAGTACTTC.

The V and J genes are TRBV11-3 and TRBJ2-1, with 10 bases lining up with TRBD2. The junction had 8 bases not matched to a gene; V was cut back by 6 bases and J by 9 bases. Germline loops: CDR1 SGHNT, CDR2 YENEEA. The CDR3 is 14 amino acids. CDR3 protein: CASSKSGGGREQFF. The CDR3 DNA reads TGTGCCAGCAGTAAAAGCGGGGGGGGCCGTGAGCAGTTCTTC.

The chain carries TRBV5-1 and TRBJ2-2, with D possibly being TRBD2 (5 bases). V was trimmed by 5 bases and J by 3 bases, leaving 11 bases between them. Germline lookup yields CDR1 SGHRS and CDR2 YFSETQ. This CDR3 is 14 amino acids long. This CDR3 is CASSAGQDTGELFF. The CDR3 bases are TGCGCCAGCAGTGCGGGTCAGGACACCGGGGAGCTGTTTTTT. The variable domain in full, completed from reference TRBV5-1 and TRBJ2-2, reads KAGVTQTPRYLIKTRGQQVTLSCSPISGHRSVSWYQQTPGQGLQFLFEYFSETQRNKGNFPGRFSGRQFSNSRSEMNVSTLELGDSALYLCASSAGQDTGELFFGEGSRLTVL.

The V and J genes are TRBV5-5 and TRBJ1-5, with D unresolved. The CDR3 covers 16 residues. Looked up from germline, CDR1 is SGHKS and CDR2 is YYEKEE (reference sequence). Trimming cost V 0 bases and J 0 bases, with 10 bases left between them. As DNA, the CDR3 is TGTGCCAGCAGCTTGGCCTCCGGGGATAGCAATCAGCCCCAGCATTTT. Amino acid sequence: CASSLASGDSNQPQHF.

The chain is built from TRBV6-1 and TRBJ1-1; D is uncertain. The CDR3 extends over 14 amino acids. Per germline, CDR1 MNHNS and CDR2 SASEGT. The V end lost 4 bases, the J end lost 2 bases, and 11 bases lay between the germline ends. The CDR3: CASSAWTGNTEAFF. The CDR3 DNA follows: TGTGCCAGCAGTGCTTGGACGGGAAACACTGAAGCTTTCTTT.

The rearrangement uses TRBV6-1 and TRBJ1-5; 7 nucleotides agree with TRBD1. Germline V lookup: CDR1 MNHNS, CDR2 SASEGT. J gave up 7 bases and V 4 bases, and 10 bases lay outside the gene matches. The CDR3 length is 15 residues. Written as DNA, the CDR3 is TGTGCCAGCAGTGGGGTAGGGGGCTGGGTCCAGCCCCAGCATTTT. Its translation: CASSGVGGWVQPQHF.